Following are 14 T cell receptor beta chains from one sample sequenced in a study of shared clonotypes between healthy human individuals. TCRdb's copy holds only in-frame clones and misses some; the assay was immunoSEQ multiplex PCR. Altogether around 980,000 clones are present, around 78% being singletons, with the ten largest covering under 0.8%. Sequencing was performed on memory CD4+ T cells from PBMCs. The subset is: CD45RA-negative fraction. These receptors were collected from a man younger than 35 in good health. Some clones in this sample may be carry-over from other donors' samples.

V usage is TRBV30 and J usage is TRBJ1-2, with no clear D. This CDR3 is 15 amino acids long. Germline V gene data show CDR1 as GTSNPN and CDR2 as SVGIG (reference sequence). Trimming took 4 bases from V and 0 from J, leaving 15 bases between them. DNA for the CDR3: TGTGCCTGGACCCCGGCCGGGTTCTCTAACTATGGCTACACCTTC. Translating gives CAWTPAGFSNYGYTF.

The V call is TRBV7-2, the J call TRBJ2-1; 9 nucleotides agree with TRBD2. The CDR3 has 15 amino acids. The J segment lost 3 bases and the V segment lost 5 bases, leaving 5 bases of the junction unmatched. Germline V gene sequence: CDR1 SGHTA, CDR2 FQGNSA. Here the CDR3 reads CASSLASGVYNEQFF. In DNA form, the CDR3 reads TGTGCCAGCAGCCTCGCTAGCGGGGTCTACAATGAGCAGTTCTTC.

This clone came up a few times. The chain is built from TRBV7-8 and TRBJ2-1, with D possibly matching TRBD1 (6 bases). Deletions cut 5 bases from V and 8 bases from J, with 10 bases between. The germline V gene has CDR1 SGHVS and CDR2 FQNEAQ. The CDR3 sequence is 12 residues long. CDR3 sequence (DNA): TGTGCCAGCAGCCCAGCAGGGGATGAGCAGTTCTTC. It codes for CASSPAGDEQFF. Filled out from reference TRBV7-8 and TRBJ2-1, the complete variable domain reads GAGVSQSPRYKVAKRGQDVALRCDPISGHVSLFWYQQALGQGPEFLTYFQNEAQLDKSGLPSDRFFAERPEGSVSTLKIQRTQQEDSAVYLCASSPAGDEQFFGPGTRLTVL.

This sequence joins TRBV7-9 and TRBJ1-1; a possible D gene is TRBD1 (6 bases). The ends were cut back, 5 bases at V and 2 bases at J, with 18 bases in the middle. The germline V gene encodes CDR1 SEHNR and CDR2 FQNEAQ (reference sequence). The CDR3 is 16 residues long. The CDR3 nucleotides read TGTGCCAGCAGCCAGGGGACCGGGGCCGTTAACACTGAAGCTTTCTTT. Its translation is CASSQGTGAVNTEAFF.

The genes are TRBV6-1 and TRBJ2-3, with 12 bases matching TRBD2. The CDR3 sequence is 15 residues long. V was clipped by 7 bases and J by 4 bases; unmatched bases: 6. Germline V lookup: CDR1 MNHNS, CDR2 SASEGT. The CDR3 spells CASTSLAGGADTQYF. The CDR3 DNA follows: TGTGCCAGCACCTCACTAGCGGGAGGAGCAGATACGCAGTATTTT.

About this clone itself: This sample includes further DNA sequences coding for the same CDR3. The rearrangement uses TRBV5-1 and TRBJ1-5, with a possible D match to TRBD1 (6 bases). Trimming left V 0 bases short and J 4 bases short, with 8 bases between. Germline V gene data show CDR1 as SGHRS and CDR2 as YFSETQ. The CDR3 runs 14 residues. The CDR3 DNA sequence: TGCGCCAGCAGCTTGGACGGACAGAATCAGCCCCAGCATTTT. Translated: CASSLDGQNQPQHF.

This clone was recorded a few times. The chain employs TRBV30 and TRBJ1-1, with unresolved D. This CDR3 has 11 amino acids. Trimming took off 0 bases at V and 6 bases at J, with 5 bases between the two ends. The germline V gene has CDR1 GTSNPN and CDR2 SVGIG (reference sequence). The CDR3: CAWSVRSEAFF. The CDR3 bases are TGTGCCTGGAGTGTAAGGTCTGAAGCTTTCTTT.

Remarks on this clone: A much larger clone lies a single base off, so this may be a read error. The J gene is TRBJ1-1, the V gene TRBV7-2; the D is unclear. CDR1 and CDR2 (germline): SGHTA, FQGNSA. V was shortened by 5 bases and J by 4 bases, with 14 bases between the two germline ends. The CDR3 runs to 14 residues. CDR3 in amino acids: CASSKPTESTEAFF. For the CDR3, the DNA is TGTGCCAGCAGCAAACCCACAGAGAGCACTGAAGCTTTCTTT.

The V gene is TRBV2, the J gene TRBJ2-2; tentatively, D is TRBD2 (5 bases). The CDR3 is 14 amino acids. The V gene lost 5 bases and the J gene lost 4 bases, with 11 bases spanning the gap. Germline CDR1 SNHLY, CDR2 FYNNEI. CDR3 residues: CASSTEGVTGELFF. The CDR3 region has the DNA TGTGCCAGCAGTACAGAGGGCGTCACCGGGGAGCTGTTTTTT.

This clone appeared once. A much larger clone differs by one base, so this may be a read error. V and J are TRBV27 and TRBJ2-3; D is undetermined. CDR1 is MNHEY and CDR2 is SMNVEV in the germline V gene (reference sequence). The CDR3 is 14 amino acids. The CDR3 DNA reads TGTGCCCGCAGTTTATCCCAATACACAGATACGCAGTATTTT. This gives the protein CARSLSQYTDTQYF.

This chain connects TRBV5-1 to TRBJ2-5; 8 bases are shared with TRBD2. The CDR3 consists of 14 residues. The germline V gene has CDR1 SGHRS and CDR2 YFSETQ. J gave up 5 bases and V 5 bases, and 8 bases lay outside the gene matches. The CDR3 region has the DNA TGCGCCAGCAGGGCTCTAGCGGGTGTGGAGACCCAGTACTTC. It translates to CASRALAGVETQYF.

Comments on this clone: Other DNA sequences from this sample encode an identical CDR3 as well. The V and J genes are TRBV29-1 and TRBJ2-6; D is unclear. The CDR3 has 14 residues. The germline gives CDR1 SQVTM, CDR2 ANQGSEA. Between the trimmed V and J ends, which lost 4 bases and 0 bases, there was a span of 7 bases. The CDR3 loop is CSVGPSSGANVLTF. CDR3 nucleotide sequence: TGCAGCGTTGGACCGAGCTCTGGGGCCAACGTCCTGACTTTC.

V usage is TRBV7-3 and J usage is TRBJ1-5; D not resolved. Germline-derived CDR1 and CDR2 are SGHTA and FQGTGA. Trimming took 3 bases from V and 7 from J, leaving 10 bases between them. The CDR3 extends over 13 amino acids. CDR3 sequence reads: CASSFVPNQPQHF. The CDR3 DNA is TGTGCCAGCAGCTTTGTCCCTAACCAGCCCCAGCATTTT.

As concerns this clone: This sequence may be a read error, since a much larger clone differs from it by one base. Other DNA sequences in this specimen translate into the identical CDR3. The chain combines TRBV7-9 with TRBJ2-3; D call uncertain. With 2 bases removed from V and 4 bases from J, the gap between germline ends came to 1 base. This CDR3 is 11 amino acids long. Germline-derived CDR1 and CDR2 are SEHNR and FQNEAQ (reference sequence). The chain's CDR3 is CASSLPDTQYF. The DNA for the CDR3 is TGTGCCAGCAGCTTACCAGATACGCAGTATTTT.